One sample yielded the 28 T cell receptor beta chains listed below, sequenced in a study of vaccination and CD4 T cells after COVID-19. Their antigens remain unidentified. Indicated treatment: roughly ten-day PBMC culture with coronavirus spike peptide pools or control peptides (ViraFEST assay). Sequenced with the Oncomine TCR Beta short-read assay was DNA taken from cultured CD4+ T cells. Using its own MiXCR run on the PCR reads, TCRdb lists one record per CDR3 protein. The sample includes almost 15,000 distinct CDR3 sequences, 21% of them seen just once. The specimen comprised CD4+ T cells from blood, cultured in vitro, sampled before SARS-CoV-2 vaccination. The receptor source for this set is a human donor who received a COVID-19 vaccine.

By sample fraction, this clonotype is medium-sized. This chain links TRBV15 with TRBJ1-2; no definite D call. V was clipped by 0 bases and J by 0 bases, with 8 bases between them. The CDR3 loop spans 15 amino acids. Germline CDR1 LNHNV, CDR2 YYDKDF (reference sequence). CDR3 coding DNA: TGTGCCACCAGCAGAGATCGGGCAGCTAACTATGGCTACACCTTC. Translated, it gives CATSRDRAANYGYTF.

This clonotype was picked up a small number of times. The chain has TRBV10-3 and TRBJ2-1, with no clear D. The germline V and J ends were trimmed by 6 bases and 6 bases, with 9 bases remaining between them. CDR1 is ENHRY and CDR2 is SYGVKD in the germline V gene. The CDR3 has 12 amino acids. The CDR3 nucleotides read TGTGCCATCAGCTCTACGCCCAATGAGCAGTTCTTC. The encoded protein is CAISSTPNEQFF.

This sequence joins TRBV27 and TRBJ1-1, with D hard to call. The CDR3 loop spans 12 amino acids. The germline V gene has CDR1 MNHEY and CDR2 SMNVEV (reference sequence). Trimming stripped 5 bases from V and 3 bases from J, with 7 bases between. CDR3 sequence (DNA): TGTGCCAGCAGTAACCTGGACACTGAAGCTTTCTTT. It translates to CASSNLDTEAFF.

J is TRBJ1-2 and V is TRBV2; no definite D call. Trimming removed 5 bases from V and 7 bases from J, with 5 bases in between. Germline V gene lookup returns CDR1 SNHLY and CDR2 FYNNEI. The CDR3 spans 10 residues. DNA for the CDR3: TGTGCCAGCAGTTTAGTTGGCTACACCTTC. Translation: CASSLVGYTF.

In this sample, this clonotype turned up a few times. The chain links TRBV5-4 to TRBJ2-1, with 7 positions matching TRBD2. Germline CDR1 reads SGHNT; CDR2 reads YYREEE (reference sequence). Trimming cost V 4 bases and J 3 bases; bases outside gene matches: 10. This CDR3 is 16 amino acids long. The chain's CDR3 is CASSRPPSGNYNEQFF. CDR3 coding DNA: TGTGCCAGCAGCCGACCGCCTAGCGGAAACTACAATGAGCAGTTCTTC.

The V call is TRBV5-5, the J call TRBJ2-5; unclear D gene. The CDR3 extends over 12 amino acids. Germline V CDR1 and CDR2: SGHKS, YYEKEE (reference sequence). Deletions cut 0 bases from V and 5 bases from J, with 5 bases between. The CDR3 protein is CASSLVSETQYF. The CDR3 bases are TGTGCCAGCAGCTTGGTTAGTGAGACCCAGTACTTC.

This clonotype appeared a few times. The chain joins TRBV6-5 to TRBJ2-5; D is undetermined. The CDR3 runs to 15 residues. V dropped 2 bases and J dropped 5 bases, with 15 bases sitting between them. Per the germline V gene, CDR1 is MNHEY and CDR2 is SVGAGI. CDR3 coding DNA: TGTGCCAGCAGTTACGGTGGCTCCTTGGACGAGACCCAGTACTTC. The encoded protein is CASSYGGSLDETQYF.

The rearrangement joins TRBV6-5 to TRBJ1-6; maybe TRBD1 (5 bases). V gave up 7 bases and J gave up 11 bases, with 15 bases separating them. The CDR3 covers 13 residues. Germline V gene sequence: CDR1 MNHEY, CDR2 SVGAGI. This CDR3 reads CASIYQGTTPLHF. CDR3 bases: TGTGCCAGCATTTATCAGGGTACGACACCCCTCCACTTT.

This clonotype was picked up a small number of times. The rearrangement links TRBV5-4 to TRBJ2-6; 10 bases fit TRBD1. This CDR3 has 19 residues. Germline CDR1 reads SGHNT; CDR2 reads YYREEE (reference sequence). With 3 bases clipped from V and 0 bases from J, the junction kept 9 bases outside the gene matches. Here the CDR3 DNA reads TGTGCCAGCAGCTCGGGACAGGGGATAACGGTCTCTGGGGCCAACGTCCTGACTTTC. Its translation: CASSSGQGITVSGANVLTF.

This clonotype was counted between two and nine times. The J gene is TRBJ1-1, the V gene TRBV11-2; D may be TRBD1 (6 bases). Trimming removed 6 bases at V and 5 bases at J, with 16 bases between. CDR3 length: 14 amino acids. Looked up from germline, CDR1 is SGHAT and CDR2 is FQNNGV. CDR3 sequence: CASSPRGLGTEAFF. In DNA form, the CDR3 reads TGTGCCAGCAGTCCGCGGGGGCTAGGGACTGAAGCTTTCTTT.

The chain uses TRBV5-4 and TRBJ2-1, with D perhaps TRBD1 (5 bases). Germline lookup yields CDR1 SGHNT and CDR2 YYREEE (reference sequence). V was shortened by 0 bases and J by 6 bases, with 7 bases between the two germline ends. This CDR3 comprises 13 residues. The CDR3 nucleotides are TGTGCCAGCAGCTTGGGACAGCCCAATGAGCAGTTCTTC. Its translation: CASSLGQPNEQFF.

This clonotype was picked up a small number of times. This rearrangement joins TRBV20-1 to TRBJ1-2; tentatively, D is TRBD1 (6 bases). Germline assignment: CDR1 DFQATT and CDR2 SNEGSKA (reference sequence). This CDR3 is 12 amino acids long. Trimming left V 7 bases short and J 6 bases short, with 15 bases between. The CDR3 sequence is CSVPGEGNGYTF. CDR3 bases: TGCAGTGTCCCAGGGGAAGGGAATGGCTACACCTTC.

By sample fraction, this clonotype is medium-sized (0.01 to 0.1%). The V and J genes are TRBV7-2 and TRBJ2-2; perhaps TRBD2 as D (6 bases). This CDR3 contains 14 residues. Deletions cut 5 bases from V and 4 bases from J, with 11 bases between. Germline V gene data show CDR1 as SGHTA and CDR2 as FQGNSA. Here the CDR3 reads CASSGTLTTGELFF. The CDR3 DNA reads TGTGCCAGCAGCGGGACTCTGACCACCGGGGAGCTGTTTTTT.

The V and J genes are TRBV20-1 and TRBJ2-7, with D unclear. The CDR3 length is 12 residues. Trimming removed 2 bases at V and 2 bases at J, with 7 bases between. Germline values: CDR1 DFQATT, CDR2 SNEGSKA (reference sequence). The CDR3 bases are TGCAGTGCTAGACCGGGCCCCTACGAGCAGTACTTC. This codes for CSARPGPYEQYF.

This clonotype was counted a few times. The chain recombines TRBV11-2 with TRBJ1-1; D uncertain. Germline CDR1 and CDR2: SGHAT and FQNNGV. V was pared by 5 bases and J by 1 base, with 11 bases between. CDR3 length: 14 residues. The CDR3 coding sequence is TGTGCCAGCAGCCCCCGGCCCCGGAACACTGAAGCTTTCTTT. Amino acids: CASSPRPRNTEAFF.

This clonotype has a handful of counts. V gene TRBV10-1 combines with J gene TRBJ2-3; perhaps TRBD1 as D (6 bases). Trimming shortened V by 6 bases and J by 2 bases, and 9 bases separated the two germline ends. In germline, CDR1 is WNHNN, CDR2 SYGVQD (reference sequence). The CDR3 is 13 amino acids. The DNA for the CDR3 is TGCGCCAGCAGCGGACAGCCCACAGATACGCAGTATTTT. Amino acids: CASSGQPTDTQYF.

This clonotype has only a few counts. J is TRBJ1-1 and V is TRBV18, with D tentatively TRBD1 (5 bases). The CDR3 covers 15 residues. CDR1 and CDR2 from the germline V gene are KGHSH and LQKENI. Between the trimmed V and J ends, which lost 3 bases and 0 bases, there was a span of 11 bases. In nucleotides, the CDR3 is TGTGCCAGCTCACCCCTAGACAGAGTGAACACTGAAGCTTTCTTT. The encoded protein is CASSPLDRVNTEAFF.

This clonotype was counted a few times. V usage is TRBV7-2 and J usage is TRBJ2-5; 9 positions match TRBD2. The length of the CDR3 is 16 residues. Germline V lookup: CDR1 SGHTA, CDR2 FQGNSA. V dropped 4 bases and J dropped 1; count of bases not matched to a gene: 7. The chain's CDR3 is CASSSWGRGGQETQYF. The CDR3 DNA follows: TGTGCCAGCAGCTCCTGGGGGCGGGGGGGCCAAGAGACCCAGTACTTC.

This clonotype is classed as medium-sized. The chain uses TRBV15 and TRBJ2-2; D not resolved. The V gene's germline CDR1 is LNHNV and CDR2 YYDKDF (reference sequence). CDR3 length: 14 amino acids. The germline V and J ends were trimmed by 3 bases and 6 bases, with 11 bases remaining between them. CDR3 nucleotides: TGTGCCACCAGCAGGACCGTCTCGGCCGGGGAGCTGTTTTTT. Amino acid sequence: CATSRTVSAGELFF.

This clonotype occurred a few times. The chain joins TRBV6-1 to TRBJ1-6, with 8 bases aligning to TRBD1. Trimming took 3 bases from V and 7 from J; bases not matched to a gene: 2. This CDR3 is 14 amino acids long. Germline CDR1 and CDR2: MNHNS and SASEGT. The CDR3 DNA is TGTGCCAGCAGTGATCGACAGGGGAATTCACCCCTCCACTTT. Translating it yields CASSDRQGNSPLHF.

The sample holds a few counts of this clonotype. The rearrangement uses TRBV10-3 and TRBJ2-3, with 10 bases matching TRBD2. Losses at the gene ends were 6 bases for V and 1 base for J; bases not matched to a gene: 4. CDR1 and CDR2 from the germline V gene are ENHRY and SYGVKD. The CDR3 runs 15 residues. CDR3 DNA sequence: TGTGCCATCAGCATAGGACTAGCGGGCACAGATACGCAGTATTTT. Translation: CAISIGLAGTDTQYF.

As concerns this clonotype: A much larger clone lies a single base off, so this may be a read error. No conserved phenylalanine or tryptophan ends this CDR3, so it is likely a read error. V and J are TRBV2 and TRBJ1-5; D possibly corresponds to TRBD1 (5 bases). Trimming took off 10 bases at V and 1 base at J, with 11 bases between the two ends. This CDR3 has 13 amino acids. Germline V gene data show CDR1 as SNHLY and CDR2 as FYNNEI. Written as DNA, the CDR3 is TGTGCCACGGCAGGGTCGAGCAATCAGCCCCAGCATTAT. Amino acids: CATAGSSNQPQHY.

There are a few counts of this clonotype. This chain connects TRBV28 to TRBJ1-2, with TRBD1 as a possible D gene (6 bases). There are 15 residues in the CDR3. The germline gives CDR1 MDHEN, CDR2 SYDVKM. V lost 3 bases and J lost 10, with 21 bases in between. Here the CDR3 reads CASSLVGPRTATYTF. CDR3 nucleotides: TGTGCCAGCAGTTTGGTAGGTCCCAGGACAGCCACCTACACCTTC.

This clonotype was recorded a few times. The chain recombines TRBV19 with TRBJ2-2, with TRBD2 as a possible D gene (5 bases). V was trimmed by 3 bases and J by 1 base, leaving 6 bases between them. CDR3 size: 14 residues. Germline CDR1 reads LNHDA; CDR2 reads SQIVND (reference sequence). The CDR3 loop reads CASSIGENTGELFF. CDR3 sequence (DNA): TGTGCCAGTAGTATCGGGGAGAACACCGGGGAGCTGTTTTTT. The variable domain in full, with the rest retrieved from reference TRBV19 and TRBJ2-2, is DGGITQSPKYLFRKEGQNVTLSCEQNLNHDAMYWYRQDPGQGLRLIYYSQIVNDFQKGDIAEGYSVSREKKESFPLTVTSAQKNPTAFYLCASSIGENTGELFFGEGSRLTVL.

The sample holds a few counts of this clonotype. In DNA, the CDR3 is TGTGCCAGCAGCCCCCGTGTGGGCTACGAGCAGTACTTC. It yields the protein CASSPRVGYEQYF. The chain couples TRBV6-1 to TRBJ2-7; D unresolved. This CDR3 region has 13 residues. Germline lookup yields CDR1 MNHNS and CDR2 SASEGT. The V end lost 6 bases, the J end lost 3 bases, and 12 bases lay between the germline ends.

The chain uses TRBV20-1 and TRBJ2-2, with 7 nucleotides matching TRBD2. The CDR3 loop spans 13 amino acids. CDR1 is DFQATT and CDR2 is SNEGSKA in the germline V gene (reference sequence). V was clipped by 4 bases and J by 1 base; unmatched bases: 0. The CDR3 DNA reads TGCAGTGCTAAGCGGGAGAACACCGGGGAGCTGTTTTTT. The encoded protein is CSAKRENTGELFF.

V usage is TRBV24-1 and J usage is TRBJ2-1; 7 positions agree with TRBD2. Trimming removed 1 base from V and 2 bases from J; junction bases left unmatched: 4. The CDR3 runs 16 residues. Germline V gene sequence: CDR1 KGHDR, CDR2 SFDVKD. CDR3 sequence: CATSDFTGGTYNEQFF. The DNA of the CDR3 is TGTGCCACCAGTGATTTCACGGGGGGAACCTACAATGAGCAGTTCTTC.

This clonotype was recorded a few times. The rearrangement joins TRBV10-3 to TRBJ2-3; D is tentatively TRBD1 or TRBD2 (5 bases each). This CDR3 has 15 amino acids. The germline V gene has CDR1 ENHRY and CDR2 SYGVKD. The V end was cut by 4 bases, the J end by 4 bases, with 15 bases between. CDR3 nucleotide sequence: TGTGCCATCAGTGGCTTCGAGGGGTTCGCAGATACGCAGTATTTT. Protein: CAISGFEGFADTQYF.